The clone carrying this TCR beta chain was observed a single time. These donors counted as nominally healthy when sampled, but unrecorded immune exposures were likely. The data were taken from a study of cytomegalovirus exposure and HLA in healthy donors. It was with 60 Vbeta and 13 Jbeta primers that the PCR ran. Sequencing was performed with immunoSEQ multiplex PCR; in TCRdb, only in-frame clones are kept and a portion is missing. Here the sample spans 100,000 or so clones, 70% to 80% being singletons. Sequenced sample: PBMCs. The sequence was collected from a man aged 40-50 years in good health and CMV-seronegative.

For the CDR3, the DNA is TGTGCCAGCAGCCCTTCTACAGGGGATGGCTACACCTTC. Protein sequence: CASSPSTGDGYTF. J is TRBJ1-2 and V is TRBV7-9; 7 bases are shared with TRBD1. From germline, CDR1 is SEHNR and CDR2 FQNEAQ (reference sequence). Trimming took 5 bases from V and 6 from J; bases not matched to a gene: 6. This CDR3 contains 13 residues.